This T cell receptor (beta chain) emerged from a study of blood T cell repertoires in COVID-19. Across the whole study: Acute-phase and convalescent COVID-19 samples originated in the United States, Italy and Spain.

Produced via immunoSEQ multiplex PCR; TCRdb's table is partial and in-frame only. The sample consists of about 97,000 clones, roughly 88% of them appearing once. The length of the CDR3 is 11 residues. One Seattle source followed patients from active infection through their disease course. Material: peripheral blood. The TCR comes from a middle-aged man with COVID-19, enrolled during active disease. The J gene is TRBJ1-2, the V gene TRBV21-1; the table assigns TRBD1, which was not confirmed against the DNA. TRBV21-1 is recorded as a pseudogene. The CDR3 loop is CASLTGVGYTF. The CDR3 nucleotides read TGTGCCAGTTTGACAGGGGTAGGCTACACCTTC.